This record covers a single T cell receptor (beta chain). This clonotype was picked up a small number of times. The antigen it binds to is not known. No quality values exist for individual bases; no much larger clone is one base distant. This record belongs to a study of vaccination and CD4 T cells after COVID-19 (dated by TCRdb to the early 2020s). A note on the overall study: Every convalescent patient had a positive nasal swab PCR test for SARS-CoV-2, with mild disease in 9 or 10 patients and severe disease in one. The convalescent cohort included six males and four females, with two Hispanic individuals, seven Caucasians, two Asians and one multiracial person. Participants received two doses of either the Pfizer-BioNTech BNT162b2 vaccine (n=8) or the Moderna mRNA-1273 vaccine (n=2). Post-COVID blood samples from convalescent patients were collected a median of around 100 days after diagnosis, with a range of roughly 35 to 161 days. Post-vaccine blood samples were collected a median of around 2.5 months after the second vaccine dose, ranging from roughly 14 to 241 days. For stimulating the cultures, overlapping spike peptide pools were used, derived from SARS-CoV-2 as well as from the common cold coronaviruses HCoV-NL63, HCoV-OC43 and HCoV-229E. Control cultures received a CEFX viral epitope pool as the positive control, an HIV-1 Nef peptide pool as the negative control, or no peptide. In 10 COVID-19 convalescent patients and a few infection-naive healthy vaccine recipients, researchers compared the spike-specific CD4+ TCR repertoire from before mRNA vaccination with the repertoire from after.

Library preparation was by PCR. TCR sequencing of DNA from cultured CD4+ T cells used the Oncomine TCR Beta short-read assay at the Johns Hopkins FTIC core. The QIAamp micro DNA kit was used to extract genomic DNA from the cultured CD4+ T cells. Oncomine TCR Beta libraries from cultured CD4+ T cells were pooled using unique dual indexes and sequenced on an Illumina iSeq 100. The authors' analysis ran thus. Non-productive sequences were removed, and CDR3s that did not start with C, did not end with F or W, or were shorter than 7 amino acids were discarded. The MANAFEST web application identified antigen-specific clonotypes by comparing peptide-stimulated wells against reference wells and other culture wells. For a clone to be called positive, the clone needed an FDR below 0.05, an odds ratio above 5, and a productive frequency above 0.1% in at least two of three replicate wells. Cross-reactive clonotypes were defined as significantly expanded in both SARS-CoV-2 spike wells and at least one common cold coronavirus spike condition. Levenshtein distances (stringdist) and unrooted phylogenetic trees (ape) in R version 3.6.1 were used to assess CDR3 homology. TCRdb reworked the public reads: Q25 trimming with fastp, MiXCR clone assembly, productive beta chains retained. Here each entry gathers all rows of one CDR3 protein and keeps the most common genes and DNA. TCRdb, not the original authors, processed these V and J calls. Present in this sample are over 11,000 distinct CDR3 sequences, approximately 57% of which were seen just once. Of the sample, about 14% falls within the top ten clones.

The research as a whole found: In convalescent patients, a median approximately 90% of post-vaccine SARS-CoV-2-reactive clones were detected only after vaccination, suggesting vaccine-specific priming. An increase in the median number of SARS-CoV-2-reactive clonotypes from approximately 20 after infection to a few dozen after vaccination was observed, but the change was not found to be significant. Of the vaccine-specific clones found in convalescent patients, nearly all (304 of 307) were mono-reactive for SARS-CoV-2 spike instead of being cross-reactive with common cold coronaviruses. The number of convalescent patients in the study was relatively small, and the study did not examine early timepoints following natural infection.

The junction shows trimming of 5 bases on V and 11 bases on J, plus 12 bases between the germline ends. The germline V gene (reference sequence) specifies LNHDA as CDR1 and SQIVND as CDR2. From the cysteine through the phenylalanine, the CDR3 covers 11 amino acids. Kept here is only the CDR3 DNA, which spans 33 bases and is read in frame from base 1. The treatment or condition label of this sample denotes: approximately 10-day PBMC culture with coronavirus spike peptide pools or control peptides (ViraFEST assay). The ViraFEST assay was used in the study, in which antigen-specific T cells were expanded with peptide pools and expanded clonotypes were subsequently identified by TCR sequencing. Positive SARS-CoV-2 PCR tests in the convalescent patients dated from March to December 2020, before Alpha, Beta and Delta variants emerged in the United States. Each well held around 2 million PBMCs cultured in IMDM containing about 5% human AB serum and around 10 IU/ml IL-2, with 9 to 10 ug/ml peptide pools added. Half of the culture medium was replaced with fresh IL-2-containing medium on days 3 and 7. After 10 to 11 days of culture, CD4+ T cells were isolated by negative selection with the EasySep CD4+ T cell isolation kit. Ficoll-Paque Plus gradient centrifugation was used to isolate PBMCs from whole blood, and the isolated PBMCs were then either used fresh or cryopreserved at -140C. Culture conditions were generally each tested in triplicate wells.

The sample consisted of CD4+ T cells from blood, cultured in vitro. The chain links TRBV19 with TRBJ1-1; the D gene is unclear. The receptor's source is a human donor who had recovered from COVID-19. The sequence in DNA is TGTGCCAGTAGTCGACCTTCCGAGGCTTTCTTT. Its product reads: CASSRPSEAFF. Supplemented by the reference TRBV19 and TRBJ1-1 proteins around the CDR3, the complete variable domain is DGGITQSPKYLFRKEGQNVTLSCEQNLNHDAMYWYRQDPGQGLRLIYYSQIVNDFQKGDIAEGYSVSREKKESFPLTVTSAQKNPTAFYLCASSRPSEAFFGQGTRLTVV.